Presented here are 31 T cell receptor beta chains from one specimen sequenced in a study of blood T cells in healthy people across ages. For the second PCR, which ran for about 6 to 12 cycles, a sample-barcoded 5' primer and a J-beta primer mix were used. TCRdb re-called the 5' RACE reads through MiXCR, storing one row per CDR3 protein. The data contain 550,000 to 750,000 distinct CDR3 sequences, under 25% of them singletons. Sequenced material: blood. These receptors were collected from a man between 65 and 85 years old in good health.

This clonotype was detected a few times. J is TRBJ2-3 and V is TRBV28; the D is unclear. V lost 5 bases and J 2 bases, leaving 5 bases between the germline ends. Germline V lookup: CDR1 MDHEN, CDR2 SYDVKM. The length of the CDR3 is 12 residues. CDR3 nucleotides: TGTGCCAGCAGTGGACCCACAGATACGCAGTATTTT. Protein: CASSGPTDTQYF. Together with reference TRBV28 and TRBJ2-3, the CDR3 gives the full variable domain: DVKVTQSSRYLVKRTGEKVFLECVQDMDHENMFWYRQDPGLGLRLIYFSYDVKMKEKGDIPEGYSVSREKKERFSLILESASTNQTSMYLCASSGPTDTQYFGPGTRLTVL.

In this sample, this clonotype turned up a few times. V is TRBV20-1 and J is TRBJ2-7, with TRBD2 matching 7 bases. Germline V lookup: CDR1 DFQATT, CDR2 SNEGSKA (reference sequence). CDR3 length: 14 amino acids. The V and J ends lost 5 bases and 4 bases, in that order; junction bases with no gene match: 11. The CDR3: CSAGRDWKEYEQYF. The CDR3, as DNA: TGCAGTGCTGGGAGGGACTGGAAGGAGTACGAGCAGTACTTC.

The chain couples TRBV28 to TRBJ1-5, with a possible D match to TRBD1 (6 bases). Germline V gene sequence: CDR1 MDHEN, CDR2 SYDVKM. V was cut by 6 bases and J by 3 bases, with 12 bases left in between. This CDR3 contains 14 residues. CDR3 DNA sequence: TGTGCCAGCAGGTTAGGGGGATCCAATCAGCCCCAGCATTTT. Translation: CASRLGGSNQPQHF. Variable domain in full (rest from reference TRBV28 and TRBJ1-5): DVKVTQSSRYLVKRTGEKVFLECVQDMDHENMFWYRQDPGLGLRLIYFSYDVKMKEKGDIPEGYSVSREKKERFSLILESASTNQTSMYLCASRLGGSNQPQHFGDGTRLSIL.

This rearrangement joins TRBV4-1 to TRBJ2-5; weak D call: TRBD2 (5 bases). The CDR3 runs 14 residues. Germline V gene sequence: CDR1 MGHRA, CDR2 YSYEKL. Trimming cost V 0 bases and J 3 bases, with 8 bases left between them. DNA of the CDR3: TGCGCCAGCAGCCAAGAGGTGAGGGAAGAGACCCAGTACTTC. As protein: CASSQEVREETQYF.

Turning to this clonotype: At one boundary the junction diverges from the germline segment, which might be a read error. The V gene is TRBV5-5, the J gene TRBJ1-6; the D gene is possibly TRBD1 (5 bases). The CDR3 loop spans 16 amino acids. Germline lookup yields CDR1 SGHKS and CDR2 YYEKEE (reference sequence). Written as DNA, the CDR3 is TGTGCCAGCAGCTTGTCCGTGGGGCTCTATGATTCACCCCTCCACTTT. Amino acid sequence: CASSLSVGLYDSPLHF.

The chain recombines TRBV2 with TRBJ2-7; 7 bases are shared with TRBD1. The CDR3 has 13 residues. The V segment lost 10 bases and the J segment 1 base; nucleotides outside the gene matches: 7. The germline V gene has CDR1 SNHLY and CDR2 FYNNEI. The DNA for the CDR3 is TGTGCCATCCTCGGACAGGAGTCCTACGAGCAGTACTTC. Its translation is CAILGQESYEQYF.

This chain uses TRBV10-3 with TRBJ2-2; D possibly corresponds to TRBD1 (5 bases). In germline, CDR1 is ENHRY, CDR2 SYGVKD. The CDR3 is 16 amino acids. The ends were cut back, 2 bases at V and 0 bases at J, with 10 bases in the middle. This CDR3 reads CAISEQGGSNTGELFF. CDR3 nucleotides: TGTGCCATCAGTGAGCAGGGCGGATCGAACACCGGGGAGCTGTTTTTT.

This clonotype was counted ten times or more. The chain combines TRBV10-3 with TRBJ1-4, with 8 bases lining up with TRBD1. Per the germline V gene, CDR1 is ENHRY and CDR2 is SYGVKD. The V segment lost 5 bases and the J segment 8 bases; nucleotides outside the gene matches: 7. This CDR3 region has 14 residues. CDR3: CAISTGQGEEKLFF. Written as DNA, the CDR3 is TGTGCCATCAGTACTGGACAGGGCGAAGAAAAACTGTTTTTT.

This chain uses TRBV10-3 with TRBJ2-5; no firm D call. This CDR3 has 12 residues. Germline V gene sequence: CDR1 ENHRY, CDR2 SYGVKD. Trimming took 6 bases from V and 0 from J, leaving 5 bases between them. The CDR3 loop is CAISSDQETQYF. For the CDR3, the DNA is TGTGCCATCAGCAGCGACCAAGAGACCCAGTACTTC.

A few counts support this clonotype. The chain uses TRBV28 and TRBJ2-5; possibly TRBD2 for D (5 bases). The end of the DNA is better explained by TRBJ2-7, so the J call may be wrong. The CDR3 length is 17 residues. Per the germline V gene, CDR1 is MDHEN and CDR2 is SYDVKM. In DNA form, the CDR3 reads TGTGCCAGCAGTTCTGGGAGACAAAGAAGTGTGGGGTACGAGCAGTACTTC. Its protein is CASSSGRQRSVGYEQYF.

The rearrangement uses TRBV29-1 and TRBJ2-3; maybe TRBD1 (7 bases). Trimming stripped 8 bases from V and 3 bases from J, with 21 bases between. The length of the CDR3 is 15 residues. CDR1 SQVTM and CDR2 ANQGSEA come from the germline V gene. The CDR3 is CSRGQTPRGTDTQYF. For the CDR3, the DNA is TGCAGCAGGGGACAGACACCACGGGGGACAGATACGCAGTATTTT.

The rearrangement joins TRBV4-3 to TRBJ2-5; no reliable D call. The germline CDR1 and CDR2 sequences are LGHNA and YSLEER. The V and J ends lost 3 bases and 5 bases respectively, with 13 bases between them. This CDR3 comprises 14 residues. Here the CDR3 reads CASSQLGVEETQYF. CDR3 nucleotides: TGCGCCAGCAGCCAGCTGGGTGTGGAGGAGACCCAGTACTTC.

The chain combines TRBV6-5 with TRBJ2-2; 8 nucleotides agree with TRBD2. The V gene's germline CDR1 is MNHEY and CDR2 SVGAGI. The CDR3 has 15 amino acids. V shed 6 bases and J 4 bases; nucleotides not matched to a gene: 7. CDR3 sequence (DNA): TGTGCCAGCAGCCTACAGCGGGGGAGCACCGGGGAGCTGTTTTTT. It codes for CASSLQRGSTGELFF.

V is TRBV30 and J is TRBJ2-1; 13 nucleotides line up with TRBD2. The CDR3 is 14 amino acids. V shed 6 bases and J 6 bases; nucleotides not matched to a gene: 5. CDR1 is GTSNPN and CDR2 is SVGIG in the germline V gene (reference sequence). DNA of the CDR3: TGTGCCTGTAAGGGACTAGCGGGAACCAATGAGCAGTTCTTC. Translation gives CACKGLAGTNEQFF.

This clonotype has just a few counts. The genes are TRBV11-2 and TRBJ1-2, with a tentative D call TRBD1 (5 bases). This CDR3 is 13 amino acids long. Germline V gives CDR1 SGHAT, CDR2 FQNNGV. V lost 0 bases to trimming and J lost 8 bases, with 10 bases between them. The DNA of the CDR3 is TGTGCCAGCAGCTTAGAAAGGGGCAGAGGCTACACCTTC. It translates to CASSLERGRGYTF.

Turning to this clonotype: Compared with germline, one end of the junction differs, possibly owing to a read error. The J gene is TRBJ2-7, the V gene TRBV5-1, with D tentatively TRBD2 (5 bases). CDR1 is SGHRS, CDR2 YFSETQ, per germline. CDR3 size: 16 residues. CDR3 amino acids: CASSLDSSGVSYEQDF. CDR3 in DNA: TGCGCCAGCAGCTTGGATTCGTCCGGGGTGTCCTACGAGCAGGACTTC. Complete variable domain (other parts from reference TRBV5-1 and TRBJ2-7): KAGVTQTPRYLIKTRGQQVTLSCSPISGHRSVSWYQQTPGQGLQFLFEYFSETQRNKGNFPGRFSGRQFSNSRSEMNVSTLELGDSALYLCASSLDSSGVSYEQDFGPGTRLTVT.

This clonotype was counted only a few times. This chain uses TRBV6-2 or TRBV6-3 with TRBJ2-3; D is unresolved. Germline values: CDR1 MNHEY, CDR2 SVGEGT. Trimming took off 2 bases at V and 0 bases at J, with 12 bases between the two ends. The CDR3 has 16 amino acids. The CDR3 here is CASSYGMAASTDTQYF. The CDR3 coding sequence is TGTGCCAGCAGTTACGGGATGGCTGCTAGCACAGATACGCAGTATTTT.

V usage is TRBV6-5 and J usage is TRBJ1-2; tentatively, D is TRBD1 (5 bases). From germline, CDR1 is MNHEY and CDR2 SVGAGI. Trimming removed 0 bases at V and 8 bases at J, with 13 bases between. This CDR3 is built from 14 residues. Here the CDR3 DNA reads TGTGCCAGCAGTTACTCTGCAGGGTTGGGCGGCTACACCTTC. Protein product: CASSYSAGLGGYTF.

This clonotype has just a few counts. This chain links TRBV7-9 with TRBJ1-4; no clear D gene. Germline CDR1 and CDR2: SEHNR and FQNEAQ (reference sequence). The CDR3 contains 15 residues. The germline V and J ends were trimmed by 0 bases and 7 bases, with 12 bases remaining between them. CDR3 coding DNA: TGTGCCAGCAGCTTAGCCGCAGTAGATCGTGAAAAACTGTTTTTT. This translates into CASSLAAVDREKLFF.

The genes are TRBV29-1 and TRBJ2-1, with D possibly TRBD1 on 5 matching bases. With the DNA end fitting TRBJ2-7 better, the J assignment may be wrong. This CDR3 is built from 12 residues. CDR1 and CDR2 from the germline V gene are SQVTM and ANQGSEA. CDR3 in DNA: TGCAGCGTGGGGCCCTGGGGATACGAGCAGTACTTC. It specifies CSVGPWGYEQYF.

This clonotype was counted ten times or more. The gene calls are TRBV5-1 and TRBJ2-2; D perhaps matches TRBD2 (5 bases). Germline-derived CDR1 and CDR2 are SGHRS and YFSETQ. The V end lost 0 bases, the J end lost 1 base, and 7 bases lay between the germline ends. The CDR3 is 15 residues long. In DNA, the CDR3 is TGCGCCAGCAGCTTGGCCGAGGGGAACACCGGGGAGCTGTTTTTT. It yields the protein CASSLAEGNTGELFF.

This clonotype was counted a few times. V is TRBV5-1 and J is TRBJ2-5; 9 bases line up with TRBD2. With the DNA end fitting TRBJ2-7 better, the J assignment may be wrong. The CDR3 runs 15 residues. Per germline, CDR1 SGHRS and CDR2 YFSETQ. The CDR3 loop is CASSLEGGRGYEQYF. The CDR3 DNA reads TGCGCCAGCAGCTTGGAAGGCGGGAGGGGCTACGAGCAGTACTTC.

This clonotype came up a few times. The chain is built from TRBV20-1 and TRBJ2-7; 11 positions match TRBD2. The CDR3 runs to 14 residues. Germline V gene data show CDR1 as DFQATT and CDR2 as SNEGSKA (reference sequence). V trimming: 4 bases; J trimming: 4 bases; junction bases outside the gene matches: 6. As DNA, the CDR3 is TGCAGTGCTACCTCTAGCGGGAGGTTTTACGAGCAGTACTTC. As protein: CSATSSGRFYEQYF.

In this sample, this clonotype turned up once. This chain links TRBV5-6 with TRBJ1-2, with 10 nucleotides matching TRBD1. The germline gives CDR1 SGHDT, CDR2 YYEEEE. With V trimmed by 4 bases and J by 6 bases, 6 bases remained unmatched. This CDR3 is built from 14 residues. The CDR3, as DNA: TGTGCCAGCAGCAAGGGACAGGGGTTGAATGGCTACACCTTC. This translates into CASSKGQGLNGYTF.

This clonotype occurred many times. The chain carries TRBV28 and TRBJ2-2; perhaps TRBD2 as D (5 bases). The CDR3 is 14 residues long. V was clipped by 4 bases and J by 1 base, with 7 bases between them. The germline CDR1 and CDR2 sequences are MDHEN and SYDVKM. The DNA for the CDR3 is TGTGCCAGCAGTTACAGCGGGAACACCGGGGAGCTGTTTTTT. Amino acids: CASSYSGNTGELFF.

The V gene is TRBV7-9, the J gene TRBJ2-1; D call uncertain. The J call may be faulty, since TRBJ1-2 better matches the DNA end. Germline loops: CDR1 SEHNR, CDR2 FQNEAQ (reference sequence). The CDR3 loop spans 12 amino acids. The CDR3 spells CASSLWEDGYTF. DNA for the CDR3: TGTGCCAGCAGCCTTTGGGAGGATGGCTACACCTTC.

This clonotype showed up many times. The chain joins TRBV27 to TRBJ2-5, with 7 positions matching TRBD1. The J call may be faulty, since TRBJ2-7 better matches the DNA end. There are 13 residues in the CDR3. CDR1 is MNHEY and CDR2 is SMNVEV in the germline V gene (reference sequence). The DNA of the CDR3 is TGTGCCAGCAGTTTAAGGACAGGTTACGAGCAGTACTTC. Protein product: CASSLRTGYEQYF.

This clonotype was counted between two and nine times. The chain recombines TRBV20-1 with TRBJ1-4; D is unresolved. Germline CDR1 is DFQATT and CDR2 is SNEGSKA (reference sequence). V was trimmed by 3 bases and J by 3 bases, leaving 8 bases between them. The CDR3 length is 13 residues. The CDR3 DNA is TGCAGTGCTAGCAGGAGCGCTAATGAAAAACTGTTTTTT. This sequence encodes CSASRSANEKLFF.

The V and J genes are TRBV7-9 and TRBJ2-3; D assignment may be TRBD1 or TRBD2 (5 bases each). This CDR3 has 14 residues. The V end was cut by 5 bases, the J end by 2 bases, with 11 bases between. Germline-derived CDR1 and CDR2 are SEHNR and FQNEAQ (reference sequence). The CDR3 reads CASSRDEPTDTQYF. The CDR3 coding sequence is TGTGCCAGCAGCCGGGACGAGCCCACAGATACGCAGTATTTT.

This clonotype was picked up a small number of times. The V and J genes are TRBV20-1 and TRBJ1-2, with 7 bases matching TRBD1. V lost 1 base to trimming and J lost 8 bases; unmatched junction nucleotides: 4. The CDR3 length is 12 residues. Per the germline V gene, CDR1 is DFQATT and CDR2 is SNEGSKA (reference sequence). The CDR3 sequence: CSARGQGSGYTF. The CDR3 DNA sequence: TGCAGTGCTAGAGGACAGGGATCGGGCTACACCTTC.

In this sample, this clonotype turned up once. CDR3 DNA sequence: TGCAGTGCCCCCGGGGAGTCCGAGCAGTACTTC. Translated: CSAPGESEQYF. The rearrangement joins TRBV20-1 to TRBJ2-1, with D possibly TRBD2 on 5 matching bases. The end of the DNA fits TRBJ2-7 better, so the J call may be wrong. This CDR3 spans 11 amino acids. Germline CDR1 DFQATT, CDR2 SNEGSKA (reference sequence).